This T cell receptor beta chain stems from a study of monozygotic twins with inflammatory bowel disease (dated by TCRdb to about 2019). In terms of the full investigation: A total of approximately 30 monozygotic twin pairs were included in the full study, comprising nine German pairs (four IBD-concordant, five IBD-discordant) and 19 IBD-discordant Danish pairs. The search for disease-associated traits relied mainly on comparing, within discordant pairs, IBD patients with their genetically identical healthy co-twins. Each individual had, on average, about 151 000 unique TCRalpha sequences and 181 000 unique TCRbeta sequences available for analysis.

Library preparation used 5' RACE. The input for every TCR library was 3,500 to 4,500 ng of total RNA. For each sample, cDNA was synthesized in eight separate reactions using SMARTScribe reverse transcriptase. During cDNA synthesis, unique molecular identifiers containing a 6-nucleotide sample barcode were introduced by template switching. Two nested PCRs of roughly 16 and 10 cycles amplified the TCRalpha and TCRbeta cDNA, and bead purification followed each PCR. Before amplification, the cDNA was treated with uracil DNA-glycosylase and purified using the QIAquick PCR purification kit. In the second PCR, Illumina TruSeq-compatible adapters and sample-specific barcodes were added. TapeStation and Qubit were used to check library quality and concentration, and roughly 4.6 ng of each library was pooled. Pooled libraries were sequenced on an Illumina HiSeq2500 single-index Rapid Run with 2 x 100 bp reads and custom sequencing primers. The source study handled its data this way. PCR and sequencing errors were corrected by UMI-based consensus assembly using MiGEC version 1.2.6. MiXCR version 2.1.1 handled V(D)J alignment, clonotype assembly and CDR3 extraction. Gene usage, clonotype sharing and MAIT/NKT TCR abundance were normalised by analysing the top 1000, 10 000 and 20 000 clonotypes per sample. After downsampling to 27 000 UMIs, diversity was calculated as the inverse Simpson index using the vegan R package. Paired Mann-Whitney U tests were applied to discordant twin pairs, and Benjamini-Hochberg correction was used for multiple testing. After TCRdb reprocessed the reads, each CDR3 protein sequence was kept as one row, without DNA. The V and J calls and clone size come from TCRdb's table, not from the authors' own analysis. This sample's table has entries for approximately 400,000 distinct CDR3 sequences. The top ten clones comprise about 2.3% of the sample.

A 2.5 ml peripheral blood sample was drawn into PAXgene tubes per donor and stored at -80°C. Without any T cell sorting, total RNA was extracted from whole blood using the PAXgene blood miRNA kit on an automated QIAcube. Peripheral blood from monozygotic twin pairs, either concordant or discordant for inflammatory bowel disease, underwent deep TCRalpha and TCRbeta repertoire profiling that used unique molecular barcoding. Smoking habits were recorded for all twin pairs, and individuals were classified as current, former or never smokers. Comments on this clonotype: Its antigen remains unidentified.

The CDR3 holds 16 amino acids from the cysteine to the phenylalanine. The record lacks a DNA sequence. CDR1 LGHNA and CDR2 YSLEER were looked up in the germline V gene. Summary of the overall study and its limitations: The results gave no support for a single strong signal or clonotype linked to IBD. IBD patients had lower TCRbeta repertoire diversity, measured by the inverse Simpson index, than their healthy co-twins. Compared with healthy twins, IBD patients shared fewer clonotypes with other individuals, and the difference was most pronounced in patients with signs of disease activity. Concordant and discordant twins showed no difference in repertoire similarity, possibly because of limited statistical power. Different T cell subtypes could not be distinguished in the analysis. Differing immunosuppressive treatments among patients may have added background noise and inter-individual variability to the repertoires.

This clonotype was obtained from a human donor with ulcerative colitis or Crohn's disease, or a healthy co-twin of an affected twin (not recorded which). Here the chain combines TRBV4-3 and TRBJ2-2; no DNA is available, so the TRBD1 call from TCRdb remains unchecked. The sequenced sample was blood. CDR3 region: CASSSFVGAVSGELFF.